The next 10 T cell receptor beta chains were all read from a single sample in a study of CD8 T cells in Susac syndrome. Reverse transcription of about 0.5 to 1 ug RNA was carried out with random hexamers. TCRdb analysed the immunoSEQ multiplex PCR reads with MiXCR anew, one entry per CDR3 protein. The data show 180,000 or so distinct CDR3 sequences, over 85% seen once. Sequencing was done on a sample of CD4+ T cells from PBMCs. The receptors stem from a human donor in good health.

This clonotype appeared once. V usage is TRBV19 and J usage is TRBJ1-2, with unresolved D. Between the trimmed V and J ends, which lost 3 bases and 8 bases, there was a span of 10 bases. This CDR3 contains 12 residues. Germline loops: CDR1 LNHDA, CDR2 SQIVND (reference sequence). CDR3 sequence: CASSISDRGYTF. CDR3 in DNA: TGTGCCAGTAGTATCAGTGACCGGGGCTACACCTTC.

J is TRBJ2-1 and V is TRBV4-3; D unresolved. This CDR3 is 13 amino acids long. V lost 0 bases and J 3 bases, leaving 3 bases between the germline ends. Per germline, CDR1 LGHNA and CDR2 YSLEER. The CDR3 DNA reads as TGCGCCAGCAGCCAAGACATCTACAATGAGCAGTTCTTC. This translates into CASSQDIYNEQFF.

V gene TRBV12-3 or TRBV12-4 combines with J gene TRBJ1-2; D gene unclear. The ends were cut back, 7 bases at V and 4 bases at J, with 22 bases in the middle. This CDR3 contains 16 residues. The CDR3 sequence is CASTKRAGGGIYGYTF. The CDR3 nucleotides read TGTGCCAGCACCAAAAGGGCAGGAGGAGGTATCTATGGCTACACCTTC.

The genes are TRBV29-1 and TRBJ1-1, with 7 positions matching TRBD1. CDR1 SQVTM and CDR2 ANQGSEA come from the germline V gene. The CDR3 contains 12 residues. Losses at the gene ends were 4 bases for V and 6 bases for J; bases not matched to a gene: 5. CDR3 DNA: TGCAGCGTTGGACAGGGTATCTCTGAAGCTTTCTTT. Protein sequence: CSVGQGISEAFF.

This rearrangement joins TRBV30 to TRBJ1-2; 8 nucleotides align to TRBD1. Germline CDR1 is GTSNPN and CDR2 is SVGIG (reference sequence). V trimming: 4 bases; J trimming: 8 bases; junction bases outside the gene matches: 12. The CDR3 sequence is 14 residues long. The chain's CDR3 is CAWNLDRALWGYTF. The CDR3 nucleotides read TGTGCCTGGAATCTGGACAGGGCCCTTTGGGGCTACACCTTC.

The rearrangement joins TRBV5-1 to TRBJ2-7; 10 bases are shared with TRBD1. CDR3 length equals 14 residues. In germline, CDR1 is SGHRS, CDR2 YFSETQ. After removal of 4 bases from V and 5 bases from J, the junction contained 6 bases not matched to a gene. The CDR3 region is CASSLGQGTDEQYF. The CDR3 region has the DNA TGCGCCAGCAGCCTGGGACAGGGGACCGACGAGCAGTACTTC.

This sequence joins TRBV28 and TRBJ1-2, with no clear D. The CDR3 has 12 residues. V lost 6 bases and J 4 bases, leaving 9 bases between the germline ends. CDR1 MDHEN and CDR2 SYDVKM come from the germline V gene. As DNA, the CDR3 is TGTGCCAGCAGCCGACACAGCTATGGCTACACCTTC. It is translated as CASSRHSYGYTF.

The V gene is TRBV29-1, the J gene TRBJ1-1; no definite D call. From germline, CDR1 is SQVTM and CDR2 ANQGSEA. The ends were cut back, 4 bases at V and 6 bases at J, with 12 bases in the middle. The CDR3 covers 12 residues. CDR3 region: CSVVLGFAEAFF. In DNA form, the CDR3 reads TGCAGCGTTGTTTTGGGGTTTGCTGAAGCTTTCTTT.

This clonotype has just a few counts. The V and J genes are TRBV2 and TRBJ2-3; D is ambiguous. Per germline, CDR1 SNHLY and CDR2 FYNNEI. The V and J ends lost 5 bases and 0 bases respectively, with 9 bases between them. This CDR3 has 14 residues. The CDR3 region is CASSQDGSTDTQYF. In DNA form, the CDR3 reads TGTGCCAGCAGTCAGGACGGGAGCACAGATACGCAGTATTTT.

This clonotype was found once. The chain joins TRBV2 to TRBJ1-2, with 7 bases matching TRBD1. This CDR3 comprises 13 residues. Trimming at V came to 6 bases and at J to 2 bases, leaving 3 bases not matched to a gene. Germline V gene sequence: CDR1 SNHLY, CDR2 FYNNEI. The CDR3 DNA reads TGTGCCAGCAGCGGGACAGAGAACTATGGCTACACCTTC. This translates into CASSGTENYGYTF.